These T cell receptor beta chains were read from a single sample in a study of T cell changes during pregnancy in multiple sclerosis. Libraries were prepared by immunoSEQ multiplex PCR; TCRdb keeps only in-frame clonotypes and omits some of them. The table shows about 64,000 clones, with roughly 92% occurring only once. Source: peripheral blood, taken in the second trimester of pregnancy. The receptors here all came from a female donor with multiple sclerosis, enrolled in a pregnancy study. Each CDR3 is given with its conserved first and last residue. The order of the fields is V gene, CDR3 protein.

V gene: TRBV4-1; CDR3 protein: CASSQGGTTYNEQFF
V gene: TRBV4-1; CDR3 protein: CASSPGTSASYNEQFF
V gene: TRBV4-3; CDR3 protein: CASSQLSGKSTNEQFF
V gene: TRBV4-2; CDR3 protein: CASSQEGGSGANVLTF
V gene: TRBV5-1; CDR3 protein: CASSTGTPTDTQYF
V gene: TRBV5-4; CDR3 protein: CASSSQGALSYEQYF
V gene: TRBV4-3; CDR3 protein: CASSQDPVGLHTDTQYF
V gene: TRBV5-1; CDR3 protein: CASSLTASGPYEQYF
V gene: TRBV4-1; CDR3 protein: CASSHGQGSYGYTF
V gene: TRBV19; CDR3 protein: CASSRTSLDSYEQYF
V gene: TRBV7-3; CDR3 protein: CASSLLSGSSYNEQFF
V gene: TRBV5-1; CDR3 protein: CASSFRTSEGIEQFF
V gene: TRBV5-4; CDR3 protein: CASSLDQSTASYEQYF
V gene: TRBV19; CDR3 protein: CASSRTRQGLLGYTF
V gene: TRBV4-1; CDR3 protein: CASSQFRDSNYGYTF
V gene: TRBV5-1; CDR3 protein: CASRSGLPTTYEQYF
V gene: TRBV6-6; CDR3 protein: CASSYFGSNQPQHF
V gene: TRBV5-6; CDR3 protein: CASSPYERTLDGYTF